The 5 T cell receptor beta chains below all came from one sample that was sequenced in a study of blood T cell repertoires in COVID-19. Clones were sequenced by immunoSEQ multiplex PCR, and TCRdb holds only the in-frame ones, with some missing. This sample yields roughly 140,000 clones, of which 88% are seen a single time; about 2.3% belongs to the top ten. The sequenced material came from peripheral blood. The receptors originated from a human donor in a cohort sampled during active COVID-19.

This chain joins TRBV4-3 and TRBJ1-6; no definite D call. The CDR3 runs 18 residues. CDR1 and CDR2 from the germline V gene are LGHNA and YSLEER. V was clipped by 1 base and J by 6 bases, with 19 bases between them. This CDR3 is CASSQGYAGPLSNSPLHF. As DNA, the CDR3 is TGCGCCAGCAGCCAAGGGTATGCAGGCCCCCTCAGTAATTCACCCCTCCACTTT.

This clone was counted only a few times. This chain links TRBV28 with TRBJ2-4; 8 bases line up with TRBD2. CDR1 MDHEN and CDR2 SYDVKM come from the germline V gene. V lost 8 bases and J lost 9; bases outside the gene matches: 6. The CDR3 loop spans 12 amino acids. CDR3 nucleotides: TGTGCCAGCGGGTACCGGGAGGGCATTCAGTACTTC. Its translation: CASGYREGIQYF. The entire variable domain, with the rest obtained from reference TRBV28 and TRBJ2-4, is as follows: DVKVTQSSRYLVKRTGEKVFLECVQDMDHENMFWYRQDPGLGLRLIYFSYDVKMKEKGDIPEGYSVSREKKERFSLILESASTNQTSMYLCASGYREGIQYFGAGTRLSVL.

The chain combines TRBV6-5 with TRBJ2-3; D is ambiguous. CDR3 length: 14 residues. With 6 bases removed from V and 5 bases from J, the gap between germline ends came to 15 bases. Germline CDR1 reads MNHEY; CDR2 reads SVGAGI. The chain's CDR3 is CASRGRFLKDTQYF. The CDR3 DNA sequence: TGTGCCAGCAGGGGCCGGTTCTTAAAAGATACGCAGTATTTT.

The chain employs TRBV30 and TRBJ2-1; no definite D call. The germline V gene has CDR1 GTSNPN and CDR2 SVGIG (reference sequence). The CDR3 contains 15 residues. Trimming took 1 base from V and 6 from J, leaving 16 bases between them. CDR3 sequence: CAWSGGVSIGNEQFF. The CDR3 DNA follows: TGTGCCTGGAGTGGAGGAGTCAGTATCGGCAATGAGCAGTTCTTC.

This clone was counted ten times or more. The chain links TRBV10-3 to TRBJ2-5; D is perhaps TRBD1 (5 bases). The CDR3 is 15 residues long. Germline lookup yields CDR1 ENHRY and CDR2 SYGVKD. V was cut by 5 bases and J by 2 bases, with 15 bases left in between. CDR3 residues: CAISPTGAAQETQYF. As DNA, the CDR3 is TGTGCCATCAGTCCCACTGGGGCAGCTCAAGAGACCCAGTACTTC.